Listed below are T cell receptor beta chains from one sample, sequenced in a study of blood T cell repertoires in COVID-19. Clones were read by immunoSEQ multiplex PCR, and TCRdb kept only the in-frame ones, dropping some. The sample contains a few hundred thousand clones, approximately 81% of which appear only once. Sequencing was performed on PBMCs or T cells enriched from blood (not recorded which). The receptor source for this set is a woman in her fifties or sixties who had recovered from COVID-19. The CDR3 runs from the conserved cysteine through the conserved F or W. D genes are given only for firm matches. Clone size is stated in some rows and not others, as once, few, many or a class when expanded.

V	size	D	J	CDR3	DNA
TRBV30	-	TRBD1	TRBJ1-2	CAWGQGNGYTF	TGTGCCTGGGGACAGGGGAATGGCTACACCTTC
TRBV6-5	-	-	TRBJ2-4	CASSYSSILAKNIQYF	TGTGCCAGCAGTTACTCAAGCATACTAGCCAAAAACATTCAGTACTTC
TRBV14	few	TRBD2	TRBJ2-5	CASSQWELAGETQYF	TGTGCCAGCAGCCAATGGGAGCTAGCGGGAGAGACCCAGTACTTC
TRBV10-3	-	TRBD2	TRBJ2-1	CAISESPGGPGNEQFF	TGTGCCATCAGTGAGTCGCCGGGAGGGCCAGGCAATGAGCAGTTCTTC
TRBV19	-	TRBD2	TRBJ2-5	CASSGLAGSSQETQYF	TGTGCCAGTTCCGGACTAGCGGGGAGTTCACAAGAGACCCAGTACTTC
TRBV28	-	TRBD1	TRBJ1-1	CASSLSRGANTEAFF	TGTGCCAGCAGTTTGTCCAGGGGGGCGAACACTGAAGCTTTCTTT
TRBV19	-	TRBD1	TRBJ1-1	CASSMGQGLNTEAFF	TGTGCCAGTAGCATGGGACAGGGACTGAACACTGAAGCTTTCTTT
TRBV5-1	-	TRBD1	TRBJ1-2	CASSETGGLEYGYTF	TGCGCCAGCAGCGAAACAGGGGGCTTGGAATATGGCTACACCTTC
TRBV2	many	TRBD1	TRBJ1-5	CASSINRGSNQPQHF	TGTGCCAGCAGTATAAACAGGGGTAGCAATCAGCCCCAGCATTTT
TRBV4-3	many	-	TRBJ2-7	CASSQVADSSYEQYF	TGCGCCAGCAGCCAAGTAGCTGACAGTTCCTACGAGCAGTACTTC
TRBV6-6	-	-	TRBJ1-1	CASSYGQGRETEAFF	TGTGCCAGCAGTTACGGTCAGGGCCGAGAAACTGAAGCTTTCTTT
TRBV4-3	-	-	TRBJ1-4	CASSSRLGTNEKLFF	TGCGCCAGCAGCTCACGACTTGGGACTAATGAAAAACTGTTTTTT
TRBV9	-	-	TRBJ1-3	CASSVMTDGNTIYF	TGTGCCAGCAGCGTCATGACAGACGGAAACACCATATATTTT
TRBV27	-	-	TRBJ1-3	CASSTHRDSGNTIYF	TGTGCCAGCAGTACGCACAGGGACTCTGGAAACACCATATATTTT
TRBV27	-	-	TRBJ1-5	CASRLARDGLGQPQHF	TGTGCCAGCAGATTGGCTCGTGACGGACTGGGTCAGCCCCAGCATTTT
TRBV30	-	-	TRBJ2-1	CAWNSAGASLYNEQFF	TGTGCCTGGAATTCGGCGGGGGCGTCCCTCTACAATGAGCAGTTCTTC
TRBV27	-	-	TRBJ1-5	CASSPLPGSNQPQHF	TGTGCCAGCAGTCCCTTGCCGGGTAGCAATCAGCCCCAGCATTTT
TRBV14	-	-	TRBJ2-7	CASTQGSGAYEQYF	TGTGCCAGCACCCAAGGGTCGGGAGCCTACGAGCAGTACTTC
TRBV5-1	-	TRBD2	TRBJ2-1	CASSLFPPGTSGNNEQFF	TGCGCCAGCAGCTTGTTTCCCCCCGGGACTAGCGGGAACAATGAGCAGTTCTTC
TRBV29-1	-	TRBD1	TRBJ2-3	CSAMKGQGTDTQYF	TGCAGCGCCATGAAGGGACAGGGCACAGATACGCAGTATTTT
TRBV2	-	-	TRBJ1-2	CASSRSENYGYTF	TGTGCCAGCAGTCGGTCGGAGAACTATGGCTACACCTTC
TRBV4-2	-	TRBD2	TRBJ2-7	CASSQAPGLAGGTAYEQYF	TGTGCCAGCAGCCAAGCCCCGGGACTAGCGGGAGGAACTGCCTACGAGCAGTACTTC
TRBV28	-	-	TRBJ1-5	CASSFMSNQPQHF	TGTGCCAGCAGTTTTATGAGCAATCAGCCCCAGCATTTT
TRBV7-2	-	TRBD1	TRBJ2-5	CASSSWTGETQYF	TGTGCCAGCAGCTCCTGGACAGGGGAGACCCAGTACTTC
TRBV11-2	-	TRBD1	TRBJ2-5	CASSFDRAETQYF	TGTGCCAGCAGCTTCGACAGGGCCGAGACCCAGTACTTC
TRBV2	-	-	TRBJ1-5	CASLGITQEEPQHF	TGTGCCAGCCTCGGGATCACCCAGGAGGAGCCCCAGCATTTT
TRBV29-1	-	-	TRBJ1-2	CSVEEAGFNGYTF	TGCAGCGTTGAAGAGGCAGGGTTTAATGGCTACACCTTC
TRBV6-5	-	TRBD1	TRBJ2-3	CASSTTGTGMDTQYF	TGTGCCAGCAGTACCACCGGGACAGGGATGGATACGCAGTATTTT
TRBV19	-	-	TRBJ1-1	CASRRTQPPVNTEAFF	TGTGCCAGTAGGCGGACACAACCCCCCGTGAACACTGAAGCTTTCTTT
TRBV28	-	-	TRBJ1-2	CASSSSGTGTTEGYTF	TGTGCCAGCAGTTCGTCCGGGACTGGCACGACTGAGGGCTACACCTTC
TRBV5-1	-	-	TRBJ1-1	CASSLVQGTEAFF	TGCGCCAGCAGCTTGGTCCAGGGAACTGAAGCTTTCTTT
TRBV2	-	TRBD2	TRBJ2-5	CASKLLAEETQYF	TGTGCCAGCAAGCTACTAGCGGAAGAGACCCAGTACTTC
TRBV24-1	-	TRBD1	TRBJ2-7	CATQSGQGGREQYF	TGTGCCACCCAGTCTGGACAGGGTGGAAGGGAGCAGTACTTC
TRBV19	few	-	TRBJ2-7	CASSITGTYEQYF	TGTGCCAGTAGTATTACAGGTACCTACGAGCAGTACTTC
TRBV10-2	-	-	TRBJ1-3	CASRQGSGNTIYF	TGCGCCAGCAGACAGGGCTCTGGAAACACCATATATTTT
TRBV18	-	-	TRBJ1-1	CASSPRHRENTEAFF	TGTGCCAGCTCACCACGGCACAGGGAGAACACTGAAGCTTTCTTT
TRBV9	-	-	TRBJ1-4	CASSVSGGRGEKLFF	TGTGCCAGCAGCGTATCCGGGGGGAGAGGTGAAAAACTGTTTTTT
TRBV18	-	-	TRBJ1-1	CASSPGQVGNTEAFF	TGTGCCAGCTCACCAGGGCAGGTAGGAAACACTGAAGCTTTCTTT
TRBV15	-	-	TRBJ1-5	CATSRDTLGQVGQPQHF	TGTGCCACCAGCAGAGATACCCTGGGGCAGGTAGGTCAGCCCCAGCATTTT
TRBV10-1	once	TRBD1	TRBJ2-7	CASSESTGQRKQYF	TGCGCCAGCAGTGAGTCGACGGGACAGCGTAAGCAGTACTTC
TRBV18	-	TRBD1	TRBJ1-5	CASSPRSLQGRLANQPQHF	TGTGCCAGCTCACCGCGCTCCTTACAGGGGAGGTTGGCTAACCAGCCCCAGCATTTT
TRBV15	-	-	TRBJ1-5	CATSPRSGYGQPQHF	TGTGCCACCAGCCCCCGTTCGGGGTATGGACAGCCCCAGCATTTT